This TCR beta chain was documented in a study of metastatic and nonmetastatic thyroid tumors. Study-level findings and limits: Benign nodules reportedly had significantly lower TCR beta diversity than malignant thyroid tumors in blood and tumor.

Not a single patient had been given any form of treatment at any point before undergoing thyroid surgery. TCRdb re-called the PCR reads with MiXCR. This sample has fewer than 30,000 clones, with 15% to 20% found just once. This clone was recorded at least ten times. Its target is not known. Other DNA sequences of this sample code for an identical CDR3. CDR1 is SNHLY and CDR2 is FYNNEI in the germline V gene. Trimming removed 3 bases from V and 13 bases from J, with 16 bases in between. The CDR3 has 13 residues. The sequenced sample consisted of blood. This TCR was recovered from a female donor with papillary thyroid cancer or a benign thyroid nodule (not recorded which). Some clones in this sample may be carry-over from other donors' samples. The chain has TRBV2 and TRBJ2-4; D is possibly TRBD1 or TRBD2 (5 bases each). CDR3 sequence (DNA): TGTGCCAGCAGTGACGATAAACGGGGCATACAGTACTTC. Its protein is CASSDDKRGIQYF.